Shown below are 30 T cell receptor beta chains from a single sample sequenced in a study of PD-1 blockade in classical Hodgkin lymphoma. The method was immunoSEQ multiplex PCR; TCRdb's version includes in-frame clones alone and lacks a portion of them. The top ten clones hold about a tenth of a sample with around 60,000 clones, about 90% of them seen once. Noted time point: cycle 4 day 1 (C4D1), after 6 weeks of nivolumab. Every patient was affected by relapse after autologous stem cell transplantation, while exposure to brentuximab vedotin was not uniform. The starting material was peripheral blood mononuclear cells (PBMCs), obtained before the fourth cycle of nivolumab. The receptors were gathered from a human donor with classical Hodgkin lymphoma.

The J gene is TRBJ1-6, the V gene TRBV30; possible D gene TRBD1, 6 bases. Trimming took off 3 bases at V and 2 bases at J, with 14 bases between the two ends. Germline assignment: CDR1 GTSNPN and CDR2 SVGIG (reference sequence). There are 16 residues in the CDR3. CDR3 coding DNA: TGTGCCTGGAGGCCCAGACAGGCGCCCTATAATTCACCCCTCCACTTT. It encodes CAWRPRQAPYNSPLHF.

The V call is TRBV5-6, the J call TRBJ1-5; TRBD1 might be the D (5 bases). Trimming left V 4 bases short and J 2 bases short, with 10 bases between. This CDR3 contains 14 residues. Germline CDR1 is SGHDT and CDR2 is YYEEEE. CDR3 sequence: CASSAGLGNQPQHF. CDR3 coding DNA: TGTGCCAGCAGCGCGGGACTAGGCAATCAGCCCCAGCATTTT. Complete variable domain (other parts from reference TRBV5-6 and TRBJ1-5): DAGVTQSPTHLIKTRGQQVTLRCSPKSGHDTVSWYQQALGQGPQFIFQYYEEEERQRGNFPDRFSGHQFPNYSSELNVNALLLGDSALYLCASSAGLGNQPQHFGDGTRLSIL.

V gene TRBV6-5 combines with J gene TRBJ2-4; 11 bases are shared with TRBD1. The CDR3 length is 14 residues. Germline V CDR1 and CDR2: MNHEY, SVGAGI. The trim removed 8 bases at V and 1 base at J, leaving 1 base unmatched. The CDR3 loop is CASGQGAAKNIQYF. The CDR3 nucleotides read TGTGCCAGCGGACAGGGGGCTGCCAAAAACATTCAGTACTTC.

The chain has TRBV5-5 and TRBJ1-5, with D perhaps TRBD1 (6 bases). The CDR3 runs 15 residues. The V end was cut by 2 bases, the J end by 4 bases, with 13 bases between. Germline CDR1 reads SGHKS; CDR2 reads YYEKEE (reference sequence). The chain's CDR3 is CASSLQGRGNQPQHF. The CDR3 bases are TGTGCCAGCAGCTTACAGGGTAGGGGTAATCAGCCCCAGCATTTT.

The rearrangement joins TRBV5-6 to TRBJ1-1, with 9 bases identical to TRBD1. The ends lost 0 bases at V and 7 bases at J; junction bases unmatched: 7. Germline assignment: CDR1 SGHDT and CDR2 YYEEEE. The CDR3 loop spans 15 amino acids. The CDR3 region has the DNA TGTGCCAGCAGCTTGGTTTACAGGGGGCAGGGTGAAGCTTTCTTT. Translated: CASSLVYRGQGEAFF.

J is TRBJ2-1 and V is TRBV5-5; 7 positions match TRBD2. CDR1 and CDR2 from the germline V gene are SGHKS and YYEKEE (reference sequence). This CDR3 has 15 amino acids. V shed 3 bases and J 4 bases; nucleotides not matched to a gene: 7. CDR3 loop: CASSSILAEYNEQFF. The CDR3 DNA is TGTGCCAGCAGCTCGATTCTAGCGGAGTACAATGAGCAGTTCTTC.

V usage is TRBV7-9 and J usage is TRBJ1-1; 8 nucleotides align to TRBD1. The J segment lost 10 bases and the V segment lost 1 base, leaving 5 bases of the junction unmatched. The CDR3 is made up of 13 amino acids. In germline, CDR1 is SEHNR, CDR2 FQNEAQ (reference sequence). CDR3 in DNA: TGTGCCAGCAGCTTAGGACAGGGGTTCGTAGCTTTCTTT. Translated: CASSLGQGFVAFF.

The chain is built from TRBV7-9 and TRBJ2-1; D is possibly TRBD1 (6 bases). Looked up from germline, CDR1 is SEHNR and CDR2 is FQNEAQ (reference sequence). Between the trimmed V and J ends, which lost 6 bases and 2 bases, there was a span of 17 bases. The CDR3 totals 16 residues. The CDR3 bases are TGTGCCAGCAGTTGGGTCGCAGGGGCGCCCTACAATGAGCAGTTCTTC. Translating gives CASSWVAGAPYNEQFF.

The chain links TRBV9 to TRBJ2-7; D might be TRBD2 (6 bases). V was cut by 2 bases and J by 2 bases, with 14 bases left in between. Germline V CDR1 and CDR2: SGDLS, YYNGEE. This CDR3 is built from 15 residues. The CDR3 here is CASSVGGTFTYEQYF. DNA for the CDR3: TGTGCCAGCAGCGTTGGGGGGACTTTCACCTACGAGCAGTACTTC.

The chain joins TRBV27 to TRBJ2-2; D remains ambiguous. Looked up from germline, CDR1 is MNHEY and CDR2 is SMNVEV (reference sequence). The V end was cut by 2 bases, the J end by 4 bases, with 8 bases between. The CDR3 covers 14 residues. The CDR3 coding sequence is TGTGCCAGCAGTTTAGGGCTCCCCACCGGGGAGCTGTTTTTT. The encoded protein is CASSLGLPTGELFF.

This chain links TRBV7-9 with TRBJ2-7; 7 positions match TRBD2. Germline V lookup: CDR1 SEHNR, CDR2 FQNEAQ (reference sequence). This CDR3 comprises 16 residues. With 8 bases clipped from V and 0 bases from J, the junction kept 13 bases outside the gene matches. CDR3 protein: CASRPMGGYSSYEQYF. CDR3 DNA: TGTGCCAGCCGTCCCATGGGGGGGTATAGCTCCTACGAGCAGTACTTC.

The chain carries TRBV19 and TRBJ1-2; D is undetermined. Germline-derived CDR1 and CDR2 are LNHDA and SQIVND (reference sequence). This CDR3 contains 13 residues. V shed 2 bases and J shed 6 bases, with 10 bases lying between them. The CDR3 protein is CASSISGLHGYTF. The CDR3 coding sequence is TGTGCCAGTAGTATATCGGGGTTACATGGCTACACCTTC.

The V gene is TRBV6-1, the J gene TRBJ2-7; no firm D call. Germline V gene data show CDR1 as MNHNS and CDR2 as SASEGT. Trimming stripped 4 bases from V and 6 bases from J, with 7 bases between. The CDR3 length is 11 residues. CDR3 residues: CASSGNPEQYF. CDR3 nucleotides: TGTGCCAGCAGTGGAAATCCCGAGCAGTACTTC.

This clone was seen once. The V and J genes are TRBV10-3 and TRBJ1-2; D unclear. The CDR3 spans 12 residues. Germline V gene data show CDR1 as ENHRY and CDR2 as SYGVKD. The V gene lost 7 bases and the J gene lost 7 bases, with 13 bases spanning the gap. The DNA of the CDR3 is TGTGCCATCAAAGGTCTTTTTGGTGGCTACACCTTC. Translated, it gives CAIKGLFGGYTF.

CDR3 nucleotide sequence: TGTGCCACCCAGAGTTCGGGTCAGCCCCAGCATTTT. Protein sequence: CATQSSGQPQHF. The J gene is TRBJ1-5, the V gene TRBV6-5; D remains ambiguous. V was trimmed by 10 bases and J by 6 bases, leaving 13 bases between them. This CDR3 spans 12 amino acids. The V gene's germline CDR1 is MNHEY and CDR2 SVGAGI.

The V call is TRBV9, the J call TRBJ2-3; D is undetermined. The CDR3 sequence is 15 residues long. In germline, CDR1 is SGDLS, CDR2 YYNGEE. The germline V and J ends were trimmed by 0 bases and 4 bases, with 12 bases remaining between them. The CDR3 is CASSVGLPGADTQYF. The CDR3 DNA follows: TGTGCCAGCAGCGTAGGCCTTCCTGGGGCAGATACGCAGTATTTT.

J is TRBJ1-4 and V is TRBV6-6; D gene unclear. Trimming removed 6 bases from V and 16 bases from J, with 24 bases in between. Germline V gene data show CDR1 as MNHNY and CDR2 as SVGAGI (reference sequence). This CDR3 is 14 amino acids long. CDR3 loop: CASSPTSWGGYGFF. The CDR3 DNA follows: TGTGCCAGCAGCCCTACCTCGTGGGGAGGATATGGGTTTTTT.

J is TRBJ1-1 and V is TRBV5-6; D is perhaps TRBD1 (5 bases). CDR1 and CDR2 (germline): SGHDT, YYEEEE. The CDR3 sequence is 16 residues long. V gave up 4 bases and J gave up 0 bases, with 16 bases separating them. The CDR3 reads CASSLGGIGMNTEAFF. CDR3 bases: TGTGCCAGCAGCCTGGGGGGTATTGGGATGAACACTGAAGCTTTCTTT.

This clone has just one count. The CDR3 spells CASSLGQGAVAYEQYF. CDR3 DNA sequence: TGTGCCAGCAGCTTGGGACAGGGGGCAGTAGCTTACGAGCAGTACTTC. The V gene is TRBV5-4, the J gene TRBJ2-7; 10 bases are a match to TRBD1. The CDR3 sequence is 16 residues long. The germline V gene encodes CDR1 SGHNT and CDR2 YYREEE (reference sequence). V lost 0 bases and J lost 4; bases outside the gene matches: 7. The full variable domain, completed using reference TRBV5-4 and TRBJ2-7, is ETGVTQSPTHLIKTRGQQVTLRCSSQSGHNTVSWYQQALGQGPQFIFQYYREEENGRGNFPPRFSGLQFPNYSSELNVNALELDDSALYLCASSLGQGAVAYEQYFGPGTRLTVT.

The chain carries TRBV10-3 and TRBJ2-7, with a weak D call TRBD2 (5 bases). The CDR3 contains 14 residues. The germline V gene encodes CDR1 ENHRY and CDR2 SYGVKD. V dropped 10 bases and J dropped 5 bases, with 21 bases sitting between them. In DNA form, the CDR3 reads TGTGCCACCGCCCCGAGCCCCCCGGGAAACGAGCAGTACTTC. As protein: CATAPSPPGNEQYF.

The CDR3 DNA reads as TGTGCCAGCAGTCCGGGTACCTATGGCTACACCTTC. This sequence encodes CASSPGTYGYTF. V gene TRBV6-5 combines with J gene TRBJ1-2; D remains ambiguous. Germline values: CDR1 MNHEY, CDR2 SVGAGI. The CDR3 runs 12 residues. The V gene lost 5 bases and the J gene lost 4 bases, with 8 bases spanning the gap.

V gene TRBV25-1 combines with J gene TRBJ2-1; TRBD2 aligns across 7 bases. This CDR3 is 15 amino acids long. The V and J ends lost 2 bases and 4 bases, in that order; junction bases with no gene match: 5. Germline V CDR1 and CDR2: MGHDK, SYGVNS. CDR3 sequence: CASSEETSVYNEQFF. Here the CDR3 DNA reads TGTGCCAGCAGTGAAGAAACTAGCGTTTACAATGAGCAGTTCTTC.

This sequence joins TRBV7-9 and TRBJ2-2, with D possibly TRBD1 on 6 matching bases. The V and J ends lost 5 bases and 2 bases respectively, with 15 bases between them. This CDR3 region has 16 residues. From germline, CDR1 is SEHNR and CDR2 FQNEAQ (reference sequence). The chain's CDR3 is CASSVAGTKNTGELFF. CDR3 in DNA: TGTGCCAGCAGCGTTGCCGGGACAAAAAACACCGGGGAGCTGTTTTTT.

The rearrangement uses TRBV10-3 and TRBJ2-2; D is tentatively TRBD1 or TRBD2 (5 bases each). CDR3 length: 15 residues. CDR1 and CDR2 (germline): ENHRY, SYGVKD. The ends were cut back, 11 bases at V and 2 bases at J, with 18 bases in the middle. Here the CDR3 DNA reads TGTGCCTCCGCGACCGGGACCCTTAACACCGGGGAGCTGTTTTTT. Protein sequence: CASATGTLNTGELFF.

This clone was seen just once. J is TRBJ1-5 and V is TRBV15, with D tentatively TRBD1 (5 bases). V was clipped by 3 bases and J by 6 bases, with 12 bases between them. Per germline, CDR1 LNHNV and CDR2 YYDKDF (reference sequence). The CDR3 totals 14 residues. For the CDR3, the DNA is TGTGCCACCAGCAGCCGGGACGAAGGTCAGCCCCAGCATTTT. Amino acids: CATSSRDEGQPQHF.

The rearrangement joins TRBV19 to TRBJ1-2; 7 nucleotides line up with TRBD1. V was clipped by 1 base and J by 4 bases; unmatched bases: 0. The CDR3 is 13 residues long. CDR1 LNHDA and CDR2 SQIVND come from the germline V gene (reference sequence). The CDR3 spells CASSIGDSYGYTF. The CDR3 DNA is TGTGCCAGTAGTATAGGGGACAGCTATGGCTACACCTTC.

The chain uses TRBV4-1 and TRBJ2-4; 10 bases fit TRBD2. Germline trimming cut 4 bases from V and 0 bases from J; bases unmatched to any gene: 9. Looked up from germline, CDR1 is MGHRA and CDR2 is YSYEKL. CDR3 length: 18 residues. CDR3 protein: CASSPGLATAVAKNIQYF. CDR3 sequence (DNA): TGCGCCAGCAGCCCGGGACTAGCGACAGCCGTAGCCAAAAACATTCAGTACTTC.

The CDR3 DNA is TGTGCCAGCAGCTTTGCCGGAAACACTGAAGCTTTCTTT. Protein product: CASSFAGNTEAFF. This rearrangement joins TRBV7-3 to TRBJ1-1; D gene uncertain. V was clipped by 3 bases and J by 2 bases, with 7 bases between them. The CDR3 length is 13 residues. Germline CDR1 SGHTA, CDR2 FQGTGA. The full variable domain, completed using reference TRBV7-3 and TRBJ1-1, is GAGVSQTPSNKVTEKGKYVELRCDPISGHTALYWYRQSLGQGPEFLIYFQGTGAADDSGLPNDRFFAVRPEGSVSTLKIQRTERGDSAVYLCASSFAGNTEAFFGQGTRLTVV.

The genes are TRBV5-6 and TRBJ1-3; D is unresolved. From germline, CDR1 is SGHDT and CDR2 YYEEEE. V was trimmed by 0 bases and J by 2 bases, leaving 9 bases between them. The CDR3 has 15 residues. CDR3 coding DNA: TGTGCCAGCAGCTTGGAGGTGGGTCCTGGAAACACCATATATTTT. This encodes CASSLEVGPGNTIYF. Full variable domain (remainder filled in from reference TRBV5-6 and TRBJ1-3): DAGVTQSPTHLIKTRGQQVTLRCSPKSGHDTVSWYQQALGQGPQFIFQYYEEEERQRGNFPDRFSGHQFPNYSSELNVNALLLGDSALYLCASSLEVGPGNTIYFGEGSWLTVV.

This clone was recorded once. The chain carries TRBV10-2 and TRBJ2-5, with TRBD2 identical over 12 bases. CDR1 is WSHSY and CDR2 is SAAADI in the germline V gene. The V gene end was trimmed by 6 bases and the J gene end by 2 bases; junction bases not matched to a gene: 7. The CDR3 runs 16 residues. Here the CDR3 reads CASSIGLAGPQETQYF. DNA for the CDR3: TGCGCCAGCAGCATAGGACTAGCGGGACCTCAAGAGACCCAGTACTTC.